This TCR beta chain originates from a study of blood T cell repertoires in COVID-19. Background on the study: The study drew acute and convalescent COVID-19 samples from the United States, Italy and Spain.

This clone was seen a single time. The authors' processing: Amplification from reference gene primers served as the basis for estimated nucleated cell counts. The data were produced by immunoSEQ multiplex PCR, yet TCRdb's version contains in-frame clones alone and is incomplete. V and J calls and clone size are given by that table; D and trimming were obtained from the DNA. The sample lists about 210,000 clones, roughly 90% occurring once. V lost 2 bases, J lost 4 bases, and 5 bases lay in between. Germline V gives CDR1 SNHLY, CDR2 FYNNEI. The CDR3 totals 12 residues. Clinical history as reported by participants underpinned cohort assignment.

Sequencing was performed on PBMCs or T cells enriched from blood (not recorded which). The clonotype originates from a man aged 18 to 30 with acute COVID-19. This rearrangement joins TRBV2 to TRBJ1-2; D is unresolved. In DNA form, the CDR3 reads TGTGCCAGCAGTGAACTGAGCTATGGCTACACCTTC. Translating gives CASSELSYGYTF.